The 25 T cell receptor beta chains in this list originate from one sample, sequenced in a study of blood T cell repertoires in COVID-19. Produced via immunoSEQ multiplex PCR; TCRdb's table is partial and in-frame only. The table has approximately 45,000 clones, around 87% seen once; the top ten hold more than 4%. The sequenced sample was peripheral blood. The source is a human donor in a cohort sampled during active COVID-19.

The V gene is TRBV20-1, the J gene TRBJ2-7, with a tentative D call TRBD2 (6 bases). The ends were cut back, 6 bases at V and 3 bases at J, with 9 bases in the middle. This CDR3 contains 11 residues. Germline CDR1 and CDR2: DFQATT and SNEGSKA (reference sequence). The CDR3 loop is CSARGLYEQYF. Here the CDR3 DNA reads TGCAGTGCCCGGGGACTCTACGAGCAGTACTTC.

The V gene is TRBV29-1, the J gene TRBJ2-1, with 7 positions matching TRBD1. In germline, CDR1 is SQVTM, CDR2 ANQGSEA. V lost 6 bases and J lost 4; bases outside the gene matches: 12. This CDR3 comprises 15 residues. For the CDR3, the DNA is TGCAGCGTCCCTTTTTACGGGACAGAATACAATGAGCAGTTCTTC. This translates into CSVPFYGTEYNEQFF.

Here the CDR3 DNA reads TGTGCCAGCAGCCCGGCCTGGGAGCGGGGCACAGATACGCAGTATTTT. Translated, it gives CASSPAWERGTDTQYF. The chain carries TRBV7-3 and TRBJ2-3; tentatively, D is TRBD2 (6 bases). There are 16 residues in the CDR3. Trimming stripped 5 bases from V and 1 base from J, with 16 bases between. Germline lookup yields CDR1 SGHTA and CDR2 FQGTGA.

This clone was detected a few times. This chain joins TRBV2 and TRBJ2-3, with TRBD2 matching over 9 bases. In germline, CDR1 is SNHLY, CDR2 FYNNEI. J was trimmed by 0 bases and V by 9 bases; bases with no gene match: 4. The CDR3 spans 14 residues. CDR3 sequence reads: CASKTSGSTDTQYF. The CDR3 DNA reads as TGTGCCAGTAAGACTAGCGGTAGCACAGATACGCAGTATTTT.

The rearrangement uses TRBV28 and TRBJ2-1; D gene uncertain. The CDR3 is made up of 11 amino acids. Trimming pared 1 base from V and 9 bases from J, leaving 4 bases between. CDR1 and CDR2 from the germline V gene are MDHEN and SYDVKM. CDR3 residues: CASSLSSEQFF. CDR3 nucleotides: TGTGCCAGCAGTTTATCATCTGAGCAGTTCTTC. The full variable domain, completed using reference TRBV28 and TRBJ2-1, is DVKVTQSSRYLVKRTGEKVFLECVQDMDHENMFWYRQDPGLGLRLIYFSYDVKMKEKGDIPEGYSVSREKKERFSLILESASTNQTSMYLCASSLSSEQFFGPGTRLTVL.

The V call is TRBV5-1, the J call TRBJ2-2; 11 bases map to TRBD1. The trim removed 6 bases at V and 7 bases at J, leaving 8 bases unmatched. CDR1 is SGHRS and CDR2 is YFSETQ in the germline V gene. There are 15 residues in the CDR3. This chain's CDR3 is CASTRTGGIDGELFF. The CDR3, as DNA: TGCGCCAGCACCCGGACAGGGGGCATAGACGGGGAGCTGTTTTTT.

The J gene is TRBJ2-7, the V gene TRBV28; 9 positions agree with TRBD2. The CDR3 spans 15 residues. Losses at the gene ends were 7 bases for V and 6 bases for J; bases not matched to a gene: 13. Germline V gene sequence: CDR1 MDHEN, CDR2 SYDVKM. CDR3 sequence reads: CASTGGREGLFEQYF. The CDR3 nucleotides are TGTGCCAGCACTGGGGGGCGGGAGGGTTTGTTCGAGCAGTACTTC.

The chain is built from TRBV24-1 and TRBJ1-1; D remains ambiguous. The CDR3 contains 15 residues. Germline CDR1 reads KGHDR; CDR2 reads SFDVKD. V was pared by 9 bases and J by 0 bases, with 16 bases between. CDR3 amino acids: CATYLRQAMNTEAFF. CDR3 bases: TGTGCCACCTACTTAAGGCAGGCCATGAACACTGAAGCTTTCTTT.

This chain joins TRBV29-1 and TRBJ2-7; 7 bases fit TRBD2. There are 15 residues in the CDR3. The germline V gene encodes CDR1 SQVTM and CDR2 ANQGSEA. The trim removed 4 bases at V and 6 bases at J, leaving 15 bases unmatched. The CDR3, as DNA: TGCAGCGTTGGGGGGGGATACTCTAGCGCGTGCGAGCAGTACTTC. Translation gives CSVGGGYSSACEQYF.

This sequence joins TRBV3-1 (or the pseudogene TRBV3-2) and TRBJ2-4, with TRBD1 matching 10 bases. The germline CDR1 and CDR2 sequences are LGHDT and YNNKEL (reference sequence). The length of the CDR3 is 13 residues. Trimming cost V 3 bases and J 9 bases; bases outside gene matches: 2. CDR3 region: CASSHRDRGIQYF. In DNA form, the CDR3 reads TGTGCCAGCAGCCACCGGGACAGGGGCATTCAGTACTTC.

The chain recombines TRBV7-8 with TRBJ2-1, with 9 bases matching TRBD1. CDR3 length: 16 amino acids. The germline gives CDR1 SGHVS, CDR2 FQNEAQ. The J segment lost 7 bases and the V segment lost 1 base, leaving 8 bases of the junction unmatched. CDR3 sequence (DNA): TGTGCCAGCAGCTTAGTGACAGGGGGTTTTGGGAATGAGCAGTTCTTC. This codes for CASSLVTGGFGNEQFF.

The rearrangement joins TRBV5-1 to TRBJ2-6; tentatively, D is TRBD2 (5 bases). Germline assignment: CDR1 SGHRS and CDR2 YFSETQ. The germline V and J ends were trimmed by 4 bases and 0 bases, with 14 bases remaining between them. CDR3 length equals 17 residues. CDR3 sequence reads: CASSPLGSRSGANVLTF. CDR3 sequence (DNA): TGCGCCAGCAGCCCACTAGGATCCCGCTCTGGGGCCAACGTCCTGACTTTC.

This rearrangement joins TRBV20-1 to TRBJ2-7, with no clear D. Trimming removed 5 bases from V and 3 bases from J, with 5 bases in between. This CDR3 is built from 10 residues. CDR1 and CDR2 (germline): DFQATT, SNEGSKA (reference sequence). CDR3 sequence reads: CSASNYEQYF. DNA for the CDR3: TGCAGTGCTTCTAACTACGAGCAGTACTTC.

The chain combines TRBV28 with TRBJ2-2; 11 bases agree with TRBD1. CDR3 length equals 16 residues. Germline V gene sequence: CDR1 MDHEN, CDR2 SYDVKM. The J segment lost 5 bases and the V segment lost 2 bases, leaving 4 bases of the junction unmatched. Here the CDR3 reads CASSLGGTGGTGELFF. The CDR3 DNA sequence: TGTGCCAGCAGTTTAGGGGGGACAGGGGGAACCGGGGAGCTGTTTTTT.

The CDR3 DNA is TGTGCCTGGAGTGGACTAGCGGAAGTTAACACCGGGGAGCTGTTTTTT. Its protein is CAWSGLAEVNTGELFF. The rearrangement uses TRBV30 and TRBJ2-2; 9 bases are shared with TRBD2. V lost 1 base and J lost 2; bases outside the gene matches: 5. Looked up from germline, CDR1 is GTSNPN and CDR2 is SVGIG (reference sequence). The CDR3 covers 16 residues. Variable domain in full (rest from reference TRBV30 and TRBJ2-2): SQTIHQWPATLVQPVGSPLSLECTVEGTSNPNLYWYRQAAGRGLQLLFYSVGIGQISSEVPQNLSASRPQDRQFILSSKKLLLSDSGFYLCAWSGLAEVNTGELFFGEGSRLTVL.

The rearrangement links TRBV28 to TRBJ2-1, with D tentatively TRBD1 (6 bases). Germline CDR1 is MDHEN and CDR2 is SYDVKM. The ends were cut back, 1 base at V and 6 bases at J, with 13 bases in the middle. CDR3 length: 15 amino acids. This chain's CDR3 is CASSLLDRFGNEQFF. The CDR3 bases are TGTGCCAGCAGTTTATTAGACAGGTTTGGCAATGAGCAGTTCTTC.

This CDR3 is CASSRQGQEAFF. The CDR3 nucleotides are TGTGCCAGCAGCCGACAGGGCCAAGAAGCTTTCTTT. The chain uses TRBV2 and TRBJ1-1, with 7 nucleotides matching TRBD1. The CDR3 has 12 residues. Germline V gene lookup returns CDR1 SNHLY and CDR2 FYNNEI. Trimming cost V 6 bases and J 8 bases; bases outside gene matches: 6.

V gene TRBV12-3 or TRBV12-4 combines with J gene TRBJ2-5; D gene ambiguous. The V end lost 5 bases, the J end lost 5 bases, and 6 bases lay between the germline ends. The CDR3 consists of 11 residues. The CDR3 here is CASSAYETQYF. The DNA of the CDR3 is TGTGCCAGCAGTGCCTACGAGACCCAGTACTTC.

J is TRBJ2-7 and V is TRBV5-5; D may be TRBD2 (7 bases). V was trimmed by 6 bases and J by 2 bases, leaving 18 bases between them. This CDR3 has 15 residues. Germline CDR1 is SGHKS and CDR2 is YYEKEE (reference sequence). CDR3 amino acids: CASTLDWEGAYEQYF. In DNA form, the CDR3 reads TGTGCCAGCACCCTCGACTGGGAGGGGGCCTACGAGCAGTACTTC.

This chain uses TRBV7-3 with TRBJ2-5, with TRBD1 identical over 12 bases. CDR3 size: 16 residues. V lost 5 bases and J lost 4; bases outside the gene matches: 8. The V gene's germline CDR1 is SGHTA and CDR2 FQGTGA. CDR3 region: CASSLLGTGGVETQYF. The CDR3 nucleotides read TGTGCCAGCAGCCTGTTAGGGACAGGGGGCGTAGAGACCCAGTACTTC.

The chain joins TRBV19 to TRBJ2-3; 7 bases agree with TRBD2. From germline, CDR1 is LNHDA and CDR2 SQIVND (reference sequence). This CDR3 contains 14 residues. J lost 5 bases, V lost 7 bases, and 9 bases had no gene match. As DNA, the CDR3 is TGTGCCAGTATGGGGGGGGTTCGTGGAGATACGCAGTATTTT. Translating gives CASMGGVRGDTQYF.

The CDR3 DNA is TGTGCCAGCTCACCACCGGGACACAACTACGAGCAGTACTTC. Translation: CASSPPGHNYEQYF. The chain combines TRBV18 with TRBJ2-7; tentative D call: TRBD1 (6 bases). The CDR3 extends over 14 amino acids. The germline V gene has CDR1 KGHSH and CDR2 LQKENI. V lost 0 bases, J lost 3 bases, and 9 bases lay in between.

This chain connects TRBV9 to TRBJ2-7; 13 bases are shared with TRBD2. The J segment lost 5 bases and the V segment lost 0 bases, leaving 8 bases of the junction unmatched. The CDR3 has 17 residues. CDR1 and CDR2 (germline): SGDLS, YYNGEE. CDR3 bases: TGTGCCAGCAGCGTAGGGACTAGCGGGAGTTTAACCGACGAGCAGTACTTC. Translated, it gives CASSVGTSGSLTDEQYF.

This clone showed up just a few times. The chain carries TRBV5-1 and TRBJ2-3; weak D call: TRBD2 (6 bases). The CDR3 is 14 amino acids. Germline V lookup: CDR1 SGHRS, CDR2 YFSETQ. The V gene lost 6 bases and the J gene lost 4 bases, with 15 bases spanning the gap. The CDR3 here is CASTDGGSADTQYF. As DNA, the CDR3 is TGCGCCAGCACCGATGGAGGGTCGGCAGATACGCAGTATTTT.

V gene TRBV2 combines with J gene TRBJ2-3, with TRBD2 identical over 13 bases. The germline CDR1 and CDR2 sequences are SNHLY and FYNNEI. This CDR3 comprises 15 residues. Trimming removed 6 bases from V and 4 bases from J; junction bases left unmatched: 4. The CDR3 sequence is CASRGGLAGSDTQYF. Written as DNA, the CDR3 is TGTGCCAGCAGGGGGGGACTAGCGGGATCAGATACGCAGTATTTT.